Each of the 13 T cell receptor beta chains below was sequenced from the same sample in a study of T-cell reconstitution after alpha-beta-depleted transplantation in children. Molecular barcoding with unique molecular identifiers was used for the TCRbeta library. MiXCR, applied by TCRdb to the PCR reads, yields one record per CDR3 protein. The data hold around 500,000 distinct CDR3 sequences, with under 25% observed a single time. Source: PBMCs, mostly from graft donor cells, taken 360 days after TCRalphabeta/CD19-depleted stem cell transplant. These receptors were taken from a boy younger than two who had a stem cell transplant for acute myeloid leukemia, so the T cells may come from the graft donor.

The chain couples TRBV5-1 to TRBJ2-7; D gene ambiguous. The CDR3 length is 13 residues. V lost 4 bases, J lost 0 bases, and 8 bases lay in between. Germline V gives CDR1 SGHRS, CDR2 YFSETQ. Written as DNA, the CDR3 is TGCGCCAGCAGCGGTAGGGCCTCCTACGAGCAGTACTTC. As protein: CASSGRASYEQYF. The variable domain in full, with the rest retrieved from reference TRBV5-1 and TRBJ2-7, is KAGVTQTPRYLIKTRGQQVTLSCSPISGHRSVSWYQQTPGQGLQFLFEYFSETQRNKGNFPGRFSGRQFSNSRSEMNVSTLELGDSALYLCASSGRASYEQYFGPGTRLTVT.

The chain combines TRBV6-2 or TRBV6-3 with TRBJ1-4, with 7 bases that match TRBD1. The J segment lost 0 bases and the V segment lost 2 bases, leaving 9 bases of the junction unmatched. Germline loops: CDR1 MNHEY, CDR2 SVGEGT. This CDR3 is 18 amino acids long. This CDR3 is CASSYPARDRATNEKLFF. For the CDR3, the DNA is TGTGCCAGCAGTTACCCCGCCCGGGACAGAGCAACTAATGAAAAACTGTTTTTT.

This clonotype was observed a handful of times. The chain is built from TRBV29-1 and TRBJ1-5; D call uncertain. V was clipped by 4 bases and J by 0 bases, with 7 bases between them. The V gene's germline CDR1 is SQVTM and CDR2 ANQGSEA. The CDR3 runs 13 residues. CDR3 region: CSVGSNSNQPQHF. CDR3 DNA: TGCAGCGTTGGATCAAATAGCAATCAGCCCCAGCATTTT.

This clonotype was found a few times. V and J are TRBV20-1 and TRBJ1-1; a weak D match, TRBD1 (5 bases). V dropped 4 bases and J dropped 1 base, with 10 bases sitting between them. The germline V gene has CDR1 DFQATT and CDR2 SNEGSKA (reference sequence). This CDR3 has 13 residues. In DNA form, the CDR3 reads TGCAGTGCTATCCGGGACCCGAACACTGAAGCTTTCTTT. It yields the protein CSAIRDPNTEAFF.

This clonotype was observed at least ten times. The chain joins TRBV20-1 to TRBJ1-5, with 7 bases aligning to TRBD1. Germline assignment: CDR1 DFQATT and CDR2 SNEGSKA (reference sequence). This CDR3 is built from 14 residues. Trimming at V came to 3 bases and at J to 7 bases, leaving 9 bases not matched to a gene. The CDR3 spells CSASHRGPGQPQHF. The DNA for the CDR3 is TGCAGTGCTAGCCACAGGGGACCGGGCCAGCCCCAGCATTTT.

This clonotype was recorded many times. The chain joins TRBV4-1 to TRBJ2-1, with D possibly being TRBD2 (6 bases). Trimming stripped 3 bases from V and 10 bases from J, with 13 bases between. This CDR3 has 13 residues. Germline CDR1 reads MGHRA; CDR2 reads YSYEKL. CDR3 residues: CASSQDYEREQFF. The CDR3 DNA reads TGCGCCAGCAGCCAGGACTATGAGCGGGAGCAGTTCTTC.

This clonotype was detected many times. The chain is built from TRBV20-1 and TRBJ2-1, with D possibly matching TRBD1 (5 bases). The V and J ends lost 6 bases and 0 bases respectively, with 15 bases between them. Germline CDR1 DFQATT, CDR2 SNEGSKA (reference sequence). The CDR3 spans 15 residues. Here the CDR3 reads CSAALDKSSYNEQFF. CDR3 DNA: TGCAGTGCAGCCCTGGACAAGAGCTCCTACAATGAGCAGTTCTTC.

This clonotype was detected many times. This chain links TRBV20-1 with TRBJ1-6, with 9 positions matching TRBD1. The CDR3 runs to 14 residues. The V gene end was trimmed by 6 bases and the J gene end by 10 bases; junction bases not matched to a gene: 10. From germline, CDR1 is DFQATT and CDR2 SNEGSKA (reference sequence). This CDR3 reads CSAETGTGRSPLHF. CDR3 DNA: TGCAGTGCCGAGACCGGGACAGGGCGCTCACCCCTCCACTTT.

The chain carries TRBV12-3 or TRBV12-4 and TRBJ1-6; 9 bases fit TRBD1. The CDR3 is made up of 14 amino acids. J was trimmed by 8 bases and V by 6 bases; bases with no gene match: 5. CDR3 nucleotides: TGTGCCAGCAGCAACGACAGGGGGGATTCACCCCTCCACTTT. This encodes CASSNDRGDSPLHF.

This clonotype was seen many times. V gene TRBV20-1 combines with J gene TRBJ2-3; a possible D gene is TRBD2 (5 bases). Germline V gene lookup returns CDR1 DFQATT and CDR2 SNEGSKA (reference sequence). V lost 7 bases and J lost 0, with 20 bases in between. The CDR3 length is 16 residues. CDR3: CSGERWGLGSTDTQYF. The CDR3 nucleotides read TGCAGTGGGGAGAGGTGGGGATTGGGCAGCACAGATACGCAGTATTTT.

At least ten counts were recorded for this clonotype. CDR3 in amino acids: CASSVYLDHNEQFF. The CDR3 region has the DNA TGTGCCAGCAGCGTGTACCTAGATCACAATGAGCAGTTCTTC. The chain uses TRBV7-6 and TRBJ2-1; no clear D gene. The ends were cut back, 5 bases at V and 5 bases at J, with 13 bases in the middle. CDR3 length: 14 amino acids. The germline CDR1 and CDR2 sequences are SGHVS and FNYEAQ.

The CDR3 region is CSARGWGADGYTF. CDR3 in DNA: TGCAGTGCTAGAGGTTGGGGCGCCGATGGCTACACCTTC. The chain is built from TRBV20-1 and TRBJ1-2; TRBD1 might be the D (5 bases). Trimming removed 1 base from V and 6 bases from J, with 12 bases in between. Germline V gives CDR1 DFQATT, CDR2 SNEGSKA (reference sequence). This CDR3 has 13 amino acids.

CDR3 in DNA: TGCGCCAGCAGCCCTACTAGCGGGGGGCTTTCGGGGAGTGAGCAGTTCTTC. It translates to CASSPTSGGLSGSEQFF. This chain joins TRBV4-3 and TRBJ2-1; 12 bases agree with TRBD2. Germline V lookup: CDR1 LGHNA, CDR2 YSLEER. After removal of 4 bases from V and 9 bases from J, the junction contained 13 bases not matched to a gene. The CDR3 length is 17 residues.